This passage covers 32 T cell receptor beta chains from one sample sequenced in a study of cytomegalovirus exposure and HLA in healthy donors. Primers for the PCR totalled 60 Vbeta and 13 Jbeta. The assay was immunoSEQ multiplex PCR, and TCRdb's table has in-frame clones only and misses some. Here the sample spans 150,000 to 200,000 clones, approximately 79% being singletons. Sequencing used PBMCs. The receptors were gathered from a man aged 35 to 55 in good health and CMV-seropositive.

The CDR3 is CSVREQPNQPQHF. In nucleotides, the CDR3 is TGCAGCGTTCGGGAACAGCCAAATCAGCCCCAGCATTTT. This chain joins TRBV29-1 and TRBJ1-5; no clear D. This CDR3 contains 13 residues. Trimming removed 5 bases at V and 4 bases at J, with 12 bases between. Per germline, CDR1 SQVTM and CDR2 ANQGSEA.

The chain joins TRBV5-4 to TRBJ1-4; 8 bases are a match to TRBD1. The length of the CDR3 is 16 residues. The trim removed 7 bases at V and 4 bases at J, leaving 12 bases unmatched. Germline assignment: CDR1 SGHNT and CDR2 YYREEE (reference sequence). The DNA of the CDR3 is TGTGCCAGCGCAGCAGGGGGCCGAGGAGATAATGAAAAACTGTTTTTT. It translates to CASAAGGRGDNEKLFF.

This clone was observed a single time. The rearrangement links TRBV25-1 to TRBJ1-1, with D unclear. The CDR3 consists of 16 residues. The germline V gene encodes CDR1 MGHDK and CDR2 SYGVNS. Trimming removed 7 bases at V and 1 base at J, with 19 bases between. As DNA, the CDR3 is TGTGCCAGCAATTTCAACGGGGAGTCGAGGAACACTGAAGCTTTCTTT. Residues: CASNFNGESRNTEAFF.

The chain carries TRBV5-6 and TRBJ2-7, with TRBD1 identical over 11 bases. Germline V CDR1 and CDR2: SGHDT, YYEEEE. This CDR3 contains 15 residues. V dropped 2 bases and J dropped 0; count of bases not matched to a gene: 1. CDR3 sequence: CASSFGTGGSYEQYF. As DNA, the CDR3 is TGTGCCAGCAGCTTCGGGACAGGGGGCTCCTACGAGCAGTACTTC.

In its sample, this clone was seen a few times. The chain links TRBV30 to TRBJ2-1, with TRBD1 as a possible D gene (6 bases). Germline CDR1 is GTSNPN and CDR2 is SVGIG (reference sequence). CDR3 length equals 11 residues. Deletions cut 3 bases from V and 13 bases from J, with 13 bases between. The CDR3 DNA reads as TGTGCCTGGAGATTACTTGGGGGCCAGTTCTTC. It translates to CAWRLLGGQFF.

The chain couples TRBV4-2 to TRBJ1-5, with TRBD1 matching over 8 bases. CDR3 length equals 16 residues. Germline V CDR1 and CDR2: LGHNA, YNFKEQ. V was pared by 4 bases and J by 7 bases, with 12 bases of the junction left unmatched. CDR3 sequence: CASSPAQDRVGQPQHF. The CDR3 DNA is TGTGCCAGCAGCCCCGCCCAGGACAGGGTTGGACAGCCCCAGCATTTT.

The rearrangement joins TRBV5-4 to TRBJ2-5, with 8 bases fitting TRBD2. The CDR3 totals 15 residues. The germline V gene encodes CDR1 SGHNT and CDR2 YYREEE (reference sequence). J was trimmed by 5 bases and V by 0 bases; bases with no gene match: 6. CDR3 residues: CASSLARGGGETQYF. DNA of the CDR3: TGTGCCAGCAGCTTGGCCCGGGGGGGTGGGGAGACCCAGTACTTC.

The CDR3 reads CASSSSGTGIYEQYF. CDR3 bases: TGTGCCAGCAGTTCCTCCGGGACAGGGATCTACGAGCAGTACTTC. V is TRBV6-5 and J is TRBJ2-7; 9 bases are shared with TRBD1. Per the germline V gene, CDR1 is MNHEY and CDR2 is SVGAGI. This CDR3 has 15 residues. The J segment lost 3 bases and the V segment lost 4 bases, leaving 7 bases of the junction unmatched.

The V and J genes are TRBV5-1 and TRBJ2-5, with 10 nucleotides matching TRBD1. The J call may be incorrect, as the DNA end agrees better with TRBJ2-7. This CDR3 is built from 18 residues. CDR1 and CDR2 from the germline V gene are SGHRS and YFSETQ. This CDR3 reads CASSYTPGTGVLPYEQYF. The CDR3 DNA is TGCGCCAGCAGTTATACCCCCGGGACAGGGGTTCTTCCGTACGAGCAGTACTTC.

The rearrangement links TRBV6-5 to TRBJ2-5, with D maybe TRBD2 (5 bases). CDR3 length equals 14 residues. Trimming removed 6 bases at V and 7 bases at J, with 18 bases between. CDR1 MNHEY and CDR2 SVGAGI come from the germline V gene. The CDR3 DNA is TGTGCCAGCAGCCGAGGGTGGGGAAGTGGGACCCAGTACTTC. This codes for CASSRGWGSGTQYF.

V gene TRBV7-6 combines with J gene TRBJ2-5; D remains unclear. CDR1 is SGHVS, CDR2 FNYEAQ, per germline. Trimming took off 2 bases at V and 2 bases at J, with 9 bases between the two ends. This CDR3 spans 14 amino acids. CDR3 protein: CASSLLGKQETQYF. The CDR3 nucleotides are TGTGCCAGCAGCTTACTAGGAAAGCAAGAGACCCAGTACTTC.

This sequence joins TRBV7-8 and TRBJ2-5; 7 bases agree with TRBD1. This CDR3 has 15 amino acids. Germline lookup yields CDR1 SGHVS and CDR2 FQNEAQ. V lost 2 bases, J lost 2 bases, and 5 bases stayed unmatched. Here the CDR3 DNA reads TGTGCCAGCAGCTTATGGGACAGCCCGCAAGAGACCCAGTACTTC. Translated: CASSLWDSPQETQYF.

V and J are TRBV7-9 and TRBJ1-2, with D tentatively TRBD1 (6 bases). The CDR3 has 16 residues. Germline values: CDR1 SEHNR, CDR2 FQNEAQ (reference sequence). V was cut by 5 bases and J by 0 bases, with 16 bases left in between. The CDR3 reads CASSPGQSNPNYGYTF. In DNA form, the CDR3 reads TGTGCCAGCAGCCCCGGACAGTCAAACCCTAACTATGGCTACACCTTC.

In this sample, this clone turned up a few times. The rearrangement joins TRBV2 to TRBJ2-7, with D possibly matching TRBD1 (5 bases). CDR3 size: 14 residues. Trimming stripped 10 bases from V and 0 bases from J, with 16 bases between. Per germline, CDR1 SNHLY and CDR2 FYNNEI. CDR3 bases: TGTGCCATCAAAATAGAGGACAACTCCTACGAGCAGTACTTC. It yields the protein CAIKIEDNSYEQYF.

This CDR3 is CASSEARGQGGGYTF. The CDR3 bases are TGTGCCAGCAGTGAAGCGCGGGGGCAGGGCGGAGGCTACACCTTC. V and J are TRBV2 and TRBJ1-2; the D gene is possibly TRBD1 (6 bases). V lost 0 bases and J 8 bases, leaving 16 bases between the germline ends. CDR1 and CDR2 (germline): SNHLY, FYNNEI. The CDR3 length is 15 residues.

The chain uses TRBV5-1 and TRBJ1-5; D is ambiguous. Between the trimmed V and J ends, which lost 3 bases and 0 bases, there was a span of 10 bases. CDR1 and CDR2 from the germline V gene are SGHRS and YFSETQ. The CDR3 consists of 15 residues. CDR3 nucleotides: TGCGCCAGCAGCTCGGAGGGAAATAGCAATCAGCCCCAGCATTTT. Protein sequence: CASSSEGNSNQPQHF.

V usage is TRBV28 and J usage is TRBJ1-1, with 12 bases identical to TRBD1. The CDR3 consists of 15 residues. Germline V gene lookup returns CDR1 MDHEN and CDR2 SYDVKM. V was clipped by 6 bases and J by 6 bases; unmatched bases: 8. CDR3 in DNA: TGTGCCAGCAGCCGCTCCGGGACAGGGGGCCCTGAAGCTTTCTTT. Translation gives CASSRSGTGGPEAFF.

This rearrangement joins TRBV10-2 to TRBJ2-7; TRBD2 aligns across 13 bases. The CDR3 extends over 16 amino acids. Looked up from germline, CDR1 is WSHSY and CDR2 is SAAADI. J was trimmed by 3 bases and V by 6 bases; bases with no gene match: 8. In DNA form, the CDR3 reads TGCGCCAGCAGCTCCCGGACTAGCGGGGGAGTCTACGAGCAGTACTTC. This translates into CASSSRTSGGVYEQYF.

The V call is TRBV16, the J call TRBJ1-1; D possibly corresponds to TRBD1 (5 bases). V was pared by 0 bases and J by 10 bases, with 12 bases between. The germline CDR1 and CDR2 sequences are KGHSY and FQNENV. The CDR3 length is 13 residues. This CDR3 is CASSQSNRTLAFF. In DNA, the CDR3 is TGTGCCAGCAGCCAATCAAACAGGACATTAGCTTTCTTT.

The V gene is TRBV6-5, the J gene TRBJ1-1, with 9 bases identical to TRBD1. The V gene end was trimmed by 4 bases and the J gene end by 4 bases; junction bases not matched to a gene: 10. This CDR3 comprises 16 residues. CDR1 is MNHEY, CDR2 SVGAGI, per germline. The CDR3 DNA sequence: TGTGCCAGCAGTTCCCAGCGGGGACAGGGATCCACTGAAGCTTTCTTT. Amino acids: CASSSQRGQGSTEAFF.

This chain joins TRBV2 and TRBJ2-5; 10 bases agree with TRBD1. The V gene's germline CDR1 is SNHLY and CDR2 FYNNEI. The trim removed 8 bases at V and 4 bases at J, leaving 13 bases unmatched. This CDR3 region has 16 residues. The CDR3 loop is CASGPTWGDRGETQYF. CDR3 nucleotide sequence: TGTGCCAGCGGCCCAACCTGGGGGGACAGGGGAGAGACCCAGTACTTC.

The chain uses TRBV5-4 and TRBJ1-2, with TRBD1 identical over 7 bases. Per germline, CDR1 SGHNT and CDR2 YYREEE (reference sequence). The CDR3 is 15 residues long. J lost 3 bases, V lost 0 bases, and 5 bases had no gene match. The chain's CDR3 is CASSLEGARDYGYTF. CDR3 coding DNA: TGTGCCAGCAGCTTGGAGGGGGCGCGGGACTATGGCTACACCTTC.

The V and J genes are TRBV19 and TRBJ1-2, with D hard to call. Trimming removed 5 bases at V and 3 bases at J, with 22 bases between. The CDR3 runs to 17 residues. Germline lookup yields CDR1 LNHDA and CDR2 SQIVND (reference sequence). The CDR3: CASSAKALRQVYYGYTF. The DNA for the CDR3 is TGTGCCAGTAGTGCGAAGGCCCTCAGACAAGTCTACTATGGCTACACCTTC. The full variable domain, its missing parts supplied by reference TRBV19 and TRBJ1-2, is DGGITQSPKYLFRKEGQNVTLSCEQNLNHDAMYWYRQDPGQGLRLIYYSQIVNDFQKGDIAEGYSVSREKKESFPLTVTSAQKNPTAFYLCASSAKALRQVYYGYTFGSGTRLTVV.

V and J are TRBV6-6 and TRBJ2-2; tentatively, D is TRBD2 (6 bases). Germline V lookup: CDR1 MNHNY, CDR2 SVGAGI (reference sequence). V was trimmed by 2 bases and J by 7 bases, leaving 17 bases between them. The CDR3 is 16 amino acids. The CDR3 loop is CASSYRPGLENGELFF. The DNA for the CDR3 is TGTGCCAGCAGTTACCGCCCGGGACTTGAGAACGGGGAGCTGTTTTTT.

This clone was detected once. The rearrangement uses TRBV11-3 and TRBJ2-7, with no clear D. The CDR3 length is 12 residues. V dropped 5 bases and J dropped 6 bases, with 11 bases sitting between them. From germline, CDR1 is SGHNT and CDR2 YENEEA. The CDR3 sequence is CASSVLVCEQYF. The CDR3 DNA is TGTGCCAGCAGCGTCCTCGTATGCGAGCAGTACTTC.

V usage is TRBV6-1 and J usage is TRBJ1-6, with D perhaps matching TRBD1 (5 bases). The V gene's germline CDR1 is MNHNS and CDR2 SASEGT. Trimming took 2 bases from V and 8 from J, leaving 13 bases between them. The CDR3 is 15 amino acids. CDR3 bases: TGTGCCAGCAGTGAATGGGTGACAGCCGATTCACCCCTCCACTTT. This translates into CASSEWVTADSPLHF.

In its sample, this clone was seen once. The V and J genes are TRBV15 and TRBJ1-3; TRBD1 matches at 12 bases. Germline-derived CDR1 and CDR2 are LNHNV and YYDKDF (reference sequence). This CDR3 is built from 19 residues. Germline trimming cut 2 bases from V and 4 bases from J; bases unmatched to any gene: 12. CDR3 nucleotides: TGTGCCACCAGCAGAAAACTCGGGGGACAGGGGGCTGCGGGAAACACCATATATTTT. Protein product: CATSRKLGGQGAAGNTIYF.

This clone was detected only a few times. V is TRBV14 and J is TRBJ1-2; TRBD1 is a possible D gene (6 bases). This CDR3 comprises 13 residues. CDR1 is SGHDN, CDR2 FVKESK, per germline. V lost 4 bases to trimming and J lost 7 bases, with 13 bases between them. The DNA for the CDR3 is TGTGCCAGCAGCCCAAAGACAGGCAGTGGCTACACCTTC. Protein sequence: CASSPKTGSGYTF.

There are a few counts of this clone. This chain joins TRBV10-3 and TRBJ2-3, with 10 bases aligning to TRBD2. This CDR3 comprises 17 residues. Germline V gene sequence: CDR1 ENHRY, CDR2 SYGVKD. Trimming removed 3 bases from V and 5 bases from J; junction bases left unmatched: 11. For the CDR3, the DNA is TGTGCCATCAGTGACAACTCTGGTAGCGGGGGGCTAGATACGCAGTATTTT. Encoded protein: CAISDNSGSGGLDTQYF.

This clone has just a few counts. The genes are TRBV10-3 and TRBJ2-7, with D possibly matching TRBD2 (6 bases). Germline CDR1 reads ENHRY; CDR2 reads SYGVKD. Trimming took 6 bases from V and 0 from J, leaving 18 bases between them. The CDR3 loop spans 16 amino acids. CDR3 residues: CAIRGGGHSTSYEQYF. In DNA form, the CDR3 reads TGTGCCATCAGGGGGGGAGGACATTCAACCTCCTACGAGCAGTACTTC.

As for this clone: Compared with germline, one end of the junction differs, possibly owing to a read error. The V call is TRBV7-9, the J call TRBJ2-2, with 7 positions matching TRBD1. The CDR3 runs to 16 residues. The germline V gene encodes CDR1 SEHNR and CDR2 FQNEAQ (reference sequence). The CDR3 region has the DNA TGTTCCAGCAGCACCCGCCGACAGGGAAACACCGGGGAGCTGTTTTTT. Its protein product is CSSSTRRQGNTGELFF. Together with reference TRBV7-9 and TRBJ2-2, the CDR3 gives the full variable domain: DTGVSQNPRHKITKRGQNVTFRCDPISEHNRLYWYRQTLGQGPEFLTYFQNEAQLEKSRLLSDRFSAERPKGSFSTLEIQRTEQGDSAMYLCSSSTRRQGNTGELFFGEGSRLTVL.

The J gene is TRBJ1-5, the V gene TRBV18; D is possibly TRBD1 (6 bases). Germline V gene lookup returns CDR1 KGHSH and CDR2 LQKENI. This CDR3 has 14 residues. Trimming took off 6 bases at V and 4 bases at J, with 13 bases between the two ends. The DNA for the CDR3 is TGTGCCAGCTCCCAAAATACAGGGAATCAGCCCCAGCATTTT. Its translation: CASSQNTGNQPQHF.